Here is one T cell receptor beta chain with its context. Antigen specificity is unknown. The data belong to a study of T cell responses to AZD1222 COVID-19 vaccine. Regarding the study as a whole: Donor demographics were predominantly white British with a female majority; clonal diversity may be underestimated.

The table came from immunoSEQ multiplex PCR; TCRdb's copy has only in-frame clones and leaves some out. The sample lists 30,000 to 35,000 clones; 86% were seen once. The CDR3 is 13 amino acids. Germline V gene data show CDR1 as ENHRY and CDR2 as SYGVKD. The V end lost 3 bases, the J end lost 4 bases, and 9 bases lay between the germline ends. This rearrangement joins TRBV10-3 to TRBJ1-2; TRBD1 is a possible D gene (5 bases). This receptor was taken from an adult in good health. The sample here was peripheral blood, taken on day 0 of AZD1222 vaccination. Here the CDR3 DNA reads TGTGCCATCAGTGACCTAGGGGCCTATGGCTACACCTTC. Translated, it gives CAISDLGAYGYTF.